This T cell receptor beta chain came from a study of shared clonotypes between healthy human individuals. In the study overall: Every donor yielded three CD4 naive, three CD4 memory, two CD8 naive and one CD8 memory plate. Notes on the study in general: Among the subsets, naive ones generally showed larger estimated richness than memory ones.

As to this clone: Its antigen is not known. Other DNA variants within this sample encode the same CDR3.

CD45RO-negative, CCR7-selected cells formed the naive CD8 fraction, which excluded terminally differentiated effector memory CD45RA+ cells. The study ran the assay at deep level. Assay: immunoSEQ multiplex PCR; the TCRdb copy retains only in-frame clones and omits some. This sample yields roughly 590,000 clones, of which nearly 97% are seen a single time; about 0.11% belongs to the top ten. The specimen sequenced was naive CD8+ T cells sorted from blood. The receptor's source is a woman in her 30s in good health.

The CDR3 DNA is TGTGCCAGCAGTCCAGGGACAGGGTTCGAGCAGTACTTC. Its translation is CASSPGTGFEQYF. The chain joins TRBV27 to TRBJ2-7; TRBD1 aligns across 9 bases. In germline, CDR1 is MNHEY, CDR2 SMNVEV (reference sequence). V was pared by 5 bases and J by 6 bases, with 5 bases of the junction left unmatched. The CDR3 runs 13 residues.